These T cell receptor beta chains were read from a single sample in a study of cytomegalovirus exposure and HLA in healthy donors. Assay used: immunoSEQ multiplex PCR; TCRdb lists only in-frame clones, some missing. The sample includes about 110,000 clones, around 64% seen only once; the top ten take just over 8.5%. The specimen sequenced was PBMCs. These receptors came from a man under 40 in good health and CMV-seropositive. CDR3s include the opening cysteine and the closing phenylalanine or tryptophan. Each record gives: J gene, clone size, D gene, V gene, CDR3 protein, CDR3 DNA. D genes are given only for firm matches. For some rows the clone size is stated as once, few or many, or as a class when expanded; others skip it.

TRBJ1-1,NA,NA,TRBV29-1,CSAMTAPAEAFF,TGCAGCGCAATGACAGCTCCAGCTGAAGCTTTCTTT
TRBJ1-2,NA,TRBD1,TRBV27,CASSQQGRVGGYTF,TGTGCCAGCAGTCAACAGGGGCGGGTAGGTGGCTACACCTTC
TRBJ2-1,NA,NA,TRBV4-1,CASSQDGDFRPEQFF,TGCGCCAGCAGCCAAGACGGGGATTTCCGACCAGAGCAGTTCTTC
TRBJ2-3,NA,TRBD2,TRBV19,CASSPLAGAGAYTDTQYF,TGTGCCAGTAGTCCGTTAGCGGGAGCTGGGGCTTACACAGATACGCAGTATTTT
TRBJ2-2,few,NA,TRBV11-2,CASSLHLSEGELFF,TGTGCCAGCAGCCTCCACCTATCGGAGGGGGAGCTGTTTTTT
TRBJ2-2,few,TRBD2,TRBV7-2,CASSRAPGGGYGELFF,TGTGCCAGCAGCCGGGCCCCTGGCGGGGGGTACGGGGAGCTGTTTTTT
TRBJ2-5,few,TRBD2,TRBV2,CASSDRLAGATQYF,TGTGCCAGCAGTGATAGGTTAGCGGGGGCGACCCAGTACTTC
TRBJ1-2,NA,NA,TRBV5-1,CASSLGDSNYGYTF,TGCGCCAGCAGCTTAGGTGACAGCAACTATGGCTACACCTTC
TRBJ2-5,NA,TRBD2,TRBV5-6,CASSWGLAEETQYF,TGTGCCAGCAGTTGGGGACTAGCGGAAGAGACCCAGTACTTC
TRBJ1-3,NA,NA,TRBV9,CASSGQSMRGNTIYF,TGTGCCAGCAGCGGACAGTCTATGAGAGGAAACACCATATATTTT
TRBJ1-6,NA,TRBD1,TRBV5-5,CASSLRILRTGTGHNSPLHF,TGTGCCAGCAGCTTGCGGATCTTGAGAACCGGGACAGGGCATAATTCACCCCTCCACTTT